The T cell receptor (beta chain) described here comes from a study of control samples from healthy donors and cancer patients. TCRdb keeps only in-frame clones here, not all; method: immunoSEQ multiplex PCR. The data hold approximately 100,000 clones, with around 82% observed a single time. CDR3 length: 16 amino acids. Germline loops: CDR1 MNHNS, CDR2 SASEGT. Trimming pared 2 bases from V and 7 bases from J, leaving 15 bases between. The receptor comes from a man aged 55 to 70 in good health. The specimen sequenced was blood. The chain recombines TRBV6-1 with TRBJ1-6; D unresolved. DNA for the CDR3: TGTGCCAGCAGTGAATCGGCAGTGCCGGCGAATTCACCCCTCCACTTT. Amino acids: CASSESAVPANSPLHF.